A single sample is the source of the 25 T cell receptor beta chains below, sequenced in a study of shared clonotypes between healthy human individuals. CD45RO-negative, CCR7-selected cells formed the naive CD8 fraction, which excluded terminally differentiated effector memory CD45RA+ cells. Generated by immunoSEQ multiplex PCR, the TCRdb table keeps only in-frame clones and is missing some. Among 2 million to 2.5 million clones listed, 85% to 95% were seen once. The sample consisted of naive CD8+ T cells from PBMCs. These receptors originate from a man between 18 and 35 years old in good health. Some clones in this sample may be carry-over from other donors' samples.

The J gene is TRBJ2-7, the V gene TRBV28; D possibly corresponds to TRBD2 (6 bases). Per the germline V gene, CDR1 is MDHEN and CDR2 is SYDVKM. There are 13 residues in the CDR3. V was shortened by 6 bases and J by 6 bases, with 15 bases between the two germline ends. The CDR3: CASSPRLGSEQYF. In DNA form, the CDR3 reads TGTGCCAGCAGCCCTCGACTCGGGAGCGAGCAGTACTTC. Full variable domain (outside the CDR3, taken from reference TRBV28 and TRBJ2-7): DVKVTQSSRYLVKRTGEKVFLECVQDMDHENMFWYRQDPGLGLRLIYFSYDVKMKEKGDIPEGYSVSREKKERFSLILESASTNQTSMYLCASSPRLGSEQYFGPGTRLTVT.

The chain links TRBV6-5 to TRBJ2-1; 9 bases align to TRBD2. Germline CDR1 MNHEY, CDR2 SVGAGI. CDR3 length: 16 amino acids. J lost 0 bases, V lost 1 base, and 1 base had no gene match. The CDR3 DNA is TGTGCCAGCAGTTACTATAGCGGGAGCTCCTACAATGAGCAGTTCTTC. Translating gives CASSYYSGSSYNEQFF.

V is TRBV28 and J is TRBJ1-2; weak D call: TRBD1 (5 bases). Per the germline V gene, CDR1 is MDHEN and CDR2 is SYDVKM. The CDR3 runs to 15 residues. The germline V and J ends were trimmed by 0 bases and 4 bases, with 12 bases remaining between them. CDR3 in amino acids: CASSLWDLGGYGYTF. The CDR3 nucleotides are TGTGCCAGCAGTTTATGGGACCTCGGGGGCTATGGCTACACCTTC.

This clone was found once. The chain combines TRBV27 with TRBJ1-1; D is perhaps TRBD1 (6 bases). Trimming took off 7 bases at V and 11 bases at J, with 17 bases between the two ends. The CDR3 extends over 12 amino acids. Germline CDR1 MNHEY, CDR2 SMNVEV (reference sequence). CDR3 in DNA: TGTGCCAGCAAACCCGTTGGCCAGGGGGCTTTCTTT. This sequence encodes CASKPVGQGAFF.

This clone came up once. This chain joins TRBV27 and TRBJ2-1, with TRBD1 identical over 7 bases. CDR3 length equals 17 residues. Germline CDR1 is MNHEY and CDR2 is SMNVEV (reference sequence). J gave up 6 bases and V 6 bases, and 17 bases lay outside the gene matches. The CDR3: CASSALPGQSISNEQFF. CDR3 nucleotides: TGTGCCAGCAGCGCCCTCCCGGGACAGAGTATCTCCAATGAGCAGTTCTTC.

This rearrangement joins TRBV9 to TRBJ2-7, with TRBD2 matching over 7 bases. CDR3 size: 14 residues. Looked up from germline, CDR1 is SGDLS and CDR2 is YYNGEE. V gave up 4 bases and J gave up 2 bases; unmatched junction bases: 6. The CDR3 spells CASSKRDSPYEQYF. The CDR3 region has the DNA TGTGCCAGCAGCAAGCGGGATTCCCCCTACGAGCAGTACTTC. The full variable domain, completed using reference TRBV9 and TRBJ2-7, is DSGVTQTPKHLITATGQRVTLRCSPRSGDLSVYWYQQSLDQGLQFLIQYYNGEERAKGNILERFSAQQFPDLHSELNLSSLELGDSALYFCASSKRDSPYEQYFGPGTRLTVT.

CDR3: CASRASGGFYNEQFF. In DNA form, the CDR3 reads TGTGCCAGCAGAGCTAGCGGGGGGTTCTACAATGAGCAGTTCTTC. The chain employs TRBV2 and TRBJ2-1; 11 bases are a match to TRBD2. The CDR3 sequence is 15 residues long. Germline CDR1 and CDR2: SNHLY and FYNNEI. V was pared by 6 bases and J by 3 bases, with 4 bases of the junction left unmatched.

The genes are TRBV5-6 and TRBJ2-5; D is unclear. CDR1 is SGHDT and CDR2 is YYEEEE in the germline V gene. The CDR3 totals 14 residues. The V gene lost 1 base and the J gene lost 7 bases, with 14 bases spanning the gap. CDR3 sequence (DNA): TGTGCCAGCAGCTTGTATGGAGAGAAGCTGACCCAGTACTTC. This sequence encodes CASSLYGEKLTQYF.

This clone has more than one count but fewer than ten. This chain links TRBV7-7 with TRBJ2-7; D gene ambiguous. This CDR3 has 13 residues. Germline V gene sequence: CDR1 SSHAT, CDR2 FNYEAQ (reference sequence). With 4 bases removed from V and 2 bases from J, the gap between germline ends came to 9 bases. The chain's CDR3 is CASSYDPTYEQYF. The CDR3 DNA sequence: TGTGCCAGCAGCTACGATCCTACCTACGAGCAGTACTTC.

This clone occurred a few times. The rearrangement uses TRBV11-2 and TRBJ1-1, with a tentative D call TRBD1 (5 bases). V dropped 1 base and J dropped 5 bases, with 8 bases sitting between them. Germline CDR1 is SGHAT and CDR2 is FQNNGV. The CDR3 has 13 residues. For the CDR3, the DNA is TGTGCCAGCAGCTTAGCAGGGCTAACTGAAGCTTTCTTT. Protein product: CASSLAGLTEAFF.

The chain is built from TRBV7-2 and TRBJ2-1, with D possibly TRBD1 on 5 matching bases. This CDR3 contains 15 residues. V lost 1 base, J lost 1 base, and 8 bases lay in between. Germline assignment: CDR1 SGHTA and CDR2 FQGNSA. The CDR3 coding sequence is TGTGCCAGCAGCTTAGTTCAGGGTTCCTACAATGAGCAGTTCTTC. Its translation is CASSLVQGSYNEQFF.

J is TRBJ1-1 and V is TRBV4-3; the D is unclear. With 2 bases removed from V and 4 bases from J, the gap between germline ends came to 14 bases. Looked up from germline, CDR1 is LGHNA and CDR2 is YSLEER. The CDR3 covers 15 residues. The CDR3 DNA sequence: TGCGCCAGCAGCCAACTAGGTCCTTCTAGCACTGAAGCTTTCTTT. This gives the protein CASSQLGPSSTEAFF.

This chain links TRBV5-1 with TRBJ2-1; weak D call: TRBD2 (5 bases). The germline gives CDR1 SGHRS, CDR2 YFSETQ. The CDR3 length is 15 residues. V gave up 0 bases and J gave up 8 bases, with 15 bases separating them. The CDR3 sequence is CASSLVPGGIYEQFF. The CDR3 region has the DNA TGCGCCAGCAGCTTGGTTCCAGGAGGTATCTATGAGCAGTTCTTC. The full variable domain, its missing parts supplied by reference TRBV5-1 and TRBJ2-1, is KAGVTQTPRYLIKTRGQQVTLSCSPISGHRSVSWYQQTPGQGLQFLFEYFSETQRNKGNFPGRFSGRQFSNSRSEMNVSTLELGDSALYLCASSLVPGGIYEQFFGPGTRLTVL.

The rearrangement joins TRBV7-3 to TRBJ2-7; D gene unclear. This CDR3 is 14 amino acids long. From germline, CDR1 is SGHTA and CDR2 FQGTGA. V lost 5 bases and J lost 5, with 16 bases in between. CDR3 amino acids: CASSPFGGSDEQYF. Here the CDR3 DNA reads TGTGCCAGCAGCCCCTTTGGTGGATCGGACGAGCAGTACTTC.

The sample holds one count of this clone. The rearrangement links TRBV18 to TRBJ2-3; 11 bases align to TRBD2. With 2 bases clipped from V and 5 bases from J, the junction kept 0 bases outside the gene matches. Germline V CDR1 and CDR2: KGHSH, LQKENI. The CDR3 totals 14 residues. CDR3 loop: CASSPTSGRDTQYF. The CDR3 DNA reads TGTGCCAGCTCACCAACTAGCGGGAGAGATACGCAGTATTTT.

This clone was recorded once. The V call is TRBV11-1, the J call TRBJ2-7, with D perhaps TRBD1 (7 bases). The CDR3 spans 13 residues. V lost 0 bases and J lost 11, with 14 bases in between. Looked up from germline, CDR1 is SGHAT and CDR2 is FQDESV (reference sequence). DNA of the CDR3: TGTGCCAGCAGCTTAGCGACAGGGAGGATGGAGTACTTC. Encoded protein: CASSLATGRMEYF.

The rearrangement links TRBV19 to TRBJ2-1; D gene uncertain. Germline CDR1 reads LNHDA; CDR2 reads SQIVND (reference sequence). The CDR3 has 15 amino acids. V was trimmed by 8 bases and J by 0 bases, leaving 14 bases between them. CDR3 nucleotide sequence: TGTGCCAGTGCGGCCATATATAGCTCCTACAATGAGCAGTTCTTC. Protein sequence: CASAAIYSSYNEQFF.

This clone was recorded a few times. The chain joins TRBV14 to TRBJ1-3; no definite D call. The CDR3 consists of 16 residues. Trimming removed 0 bases at V and 2 bases at J, with 11 bases between. Germline assignment: CDR1 SGHDN and CDR2 FVKESK. CDR3 nucleotide sequence: TGTGCCAGCAGCCAAGATGAGGAAGCAGCTGGAAACACCATATATTTT. It translates to CASSQDEEAAGNTIYF.

The rearrangement links TRBV7-3 to TRBJ2-7; 8 bases fit TRBD1. The CDR3 loop spans 13 amino acids. V dropped 5 bases and J dropped 5; count of bases not matched to a gene: 5. CDR1 is SGHTA and CDR2 is FQGTGA in the germline V gene. In DNA form, the CDR3 reads TGTGCCAGCAGCCAGGACAGGGCCGACGAGCAGTACTTC. Translating gives CASSQDRADEQYF. Full variable domain (rest looked up from reference TRBV7-3 and TRBJ2-7): GAGVSQTPSNKVTEKGKYVELRCDPISGHTALYWYRQSLGQGPEFLIYFQGTGAADDSGLPNDRFFAVRPEGSVSTLKIQRTERGDSAVYLCASSQDRADEQYFGPGTRLTVT.

Remarks on this clone: Other DNA sequences from this sample encode an identical CDR3 as well. J is TRBJ1-1 and V is TRBV19, with D uncertain. Trimming shortened V by 3 bases and J by 4 bases, and 9 bases separated the two germline ends. Germline CDR1 LNHDA, CDR2 SQIVND (reference sequence). CDR3 length equals 13 residues. The DNA of the CDR3 is TGTGCCAGTAGTATTGGCTTCGGCACTGAAGCTTTCTTT. Translating gives CASSIGFGTEAFF.

The V call is TRBV6-6, the J call TRBJ1-1; D gene unclear. The CDR3 length is 15 residues. The germline V gene encodes CDR1 MNHNY and CDR2 SVGAGI (reference sequence). The germline V and J ends were trimmed by 0 bases and 2 bases, with 10 bases remaining between them. The CDR3 sequence is CASSYSSTVNTEAFF. CDR3 bases: TGTGCCAGCAGTTACTCGAGTACGGTAAACACTGAAGCTTTCTTT.

V gene TRBV7-9 combines with J gene TRBJ2-7, with 13 bases fitting TRBD2. V lost 7 bases and J lost 3; bases outside the gene matches: 9. Germline assignment: CDR1 SEHNR and CDR2 FQNEAQ (reference sequence). The CDR3 spans 16 residues. The CDR3 bases are TGTGCCAGCAACCCCCCCCGGACTAGCGGGAGCTACGAGCAGTACTTC. Its protein product is CASNPPRTSGSYEQYF.

The gene calls are TRBV19 and TRBJ2-2; possibly TRBD1 for D (8 bases). This CDR3 is built from 16 residues. Germline V gives CDR1 LNHDA, CDR2 SQIVND (reference sequence). V lost 3 bases and J 4 bases, leaving 15 bases between the germline ends. The CDR3 sequence is CASSMPGGGSTGELFF. The CDR3 nucleotides are TGTGCCAGTAGTATGCCAGGGGGCGGGAGCACCGGGGAGCTGTTTTTT. Full variable domain (rest looked up from reference TRBV19 and TRBJ2-2): DGGITQSPKYLFRKEGQNVTLSCEQNLNHDAMYWYRQDPGQGLRLIYYSQIVNDFQKGDIAEGYSVSREKKESFPLTVTSAQKNPTAFYLCASSMPGGGSTGELFFGEGSRLTVL.

This chain links TRBV27 with TRBJ2-7; 9 bases are a match to TRBD2. The V gene end was trimmed by 2 bases and the J gene end by 6 bases; junction bases not matched to a gene: 11. Germline-derived CDR1 and CDR2 are MNHEY and SMNVEV (reference sequence). The CDR3 has 16 amino acids. This CDR3 reads CASSLIPAGGPIEQYF. The CDR3 coding sequence is TGTGCCAGCAGTTTAATTCCAGCGGGAGGCCCCATCGAGCAGTACTTC.

The chain has TRBV19 and TRBJ1-5, with TRBD1 matching 8 bases. Germline CDR1 reads LNHDA; CDR2 reads SQIVND (reference sequence). Trimming cost V 6 bases and J 5 bases; bases outside gene matches: 3. This CDR3 has 13 residues. For the CDR3, the DNA is TGTGCCAGTAGAAGACAGGGGCATCAGCCCCAGCATTTT. Its translation is CASRRQGHQPQHF. The entire variable domain, with the rest obtained from reference TRBV19 and TRBJ1-5, is as follows: DGGITQSPKYLFRKEGQNVTLSCEQNLNHDAMYWYRQDPGQGLRLIYYSQIVNDFQKGDIAEGYSVSREKKESFPLTVTSAQKNPTAFYLCASRRQGHQPQHFGDGTRLSIL.